The present entry profiles one T cell receptor (beta chain) with its context. These data come from a study of Graves' ophthalmopathy and Graves' hyperthyroidism. The wider study: The study drew peripheral blood at initial diagnosis, before any treatment.

From RNA, the CDR3 regions of TCR beta chains were amplified and sequenced. RT-PCR was first run with HTBI primers, then multiplex PCR in a second round. One entry per CDR3 protein results from TCRdb running MiXCR on the multiplex PCR reads. Here the sample spans about 740,000 distinct CDR3 sequences, about 44% being singletons. Germline V gives CDR1 SGHDT, CDR2 YYEEEE. The CDR3 spans 14 residues. V was trimmed by 2 bases and J by 11 bases, leaving 17 bases between them. The sequencing sample was made of peripheral blood. J is TRBJ1-5 and V is TRBV5-6; D unclear. This sequence originates from an adult man with Graves' ophthalmopathy. CDR3 region: CASSFFGERKTQHF. The CDR3 nucleotides read TGTGCCAGCAGCTTTTTCGGGGAGCGAAAGACCCAGCATTTT.